This passage covers 19 T cell receptor beta chains from one sample sequenced in a study of regulatory T cells in long-lasting Graves disease. As for time point: newly diagnosed GD, antithyroid drugs for less than 3 months. Making the TCR library involved RNA that had been extracted from PBMCs. HTBI primers from iRepertoire and Arm-PCR of CDR3 regions yielded the TCR beta libraries. Using its own MiXCR run on the multiplex PCR reads, TCRdb lists one record per CDR3 protein. The sample lists 530,000 or so distinct CDR3 sequences; about 16% were seen once. These data also featured in a second study, about T cells in Graves' hyperthyroidism and ophthalmopathy.

The sample was peripheral blood mononuclear cells (PBMCs), taken at new diagnosis, from a patient treated with antithyroid drugs. The receptors originated from a man between 18 and 29 years old with Graves disease.

The chain's CDR3 is CASSLHPGVTDSPLHF. For the CDR3, the DNA is TGCGCCAGCAGCTTGCACCCAGGGGTGACGGATTCACCCCTCCACTTT. The chain joins TRBV5-1 to TRBJ1-6; tentatively, D is TRBD1 (6 bases). Germline CDR1 reads SGHRS; CDR2 reads YFSETQ. V was pared by 1 base and J by 8 bases, with 16 bases between. The CDR3 totals 16 residues.

In its sample, this clonotype was seen many times. The DNA of the CDR3 is TGTGCCAGCAGCGGGACGGACTCCTACGAGCAGTACTTC. Protein product: CASSGTDSYEQYF. V and J are TRBV2 and TRBJ2-7; D tentatively fits TRBD1 or TRBD2 (5 bases each). Germline values: CDR1 SNHLY, CDR2 FYNNEI. This CDR3 comprises 13 residues. Trimming left V 6 bases short and J 0 bases short, with 9 bases between.

As regards this clonotype: Relative to the germline gene, one junction end is altered; a read error may explain this. The chain recombines TRBV7-7 with TRBJ1-6; D not certain. Germline CDR1 is SSHAT and CDR2 is FNYEAQ (reference sequence). The CDR3 spans 13 residues. In DNA, the CDR3 is TGTGCTAGCAGCTTAGATTGGGATTCACCCCTCCACTTT. This encodes CASSLDWDSPLHF.

V and J are TRBV12-3 or TRBV12-4 and TRBJ1-4; D call uncertain. CDR3 length: 14 residues. V gave up 6 bases and J gave up 2 bases, with 10 bases separating them. The CDR3 nucleotides are TGTGCCAGCAGCACAGCTGCGACTAATGAAAAACTGTTTTTT. It is translated as CASSTAATNEKLFF.

With regard to this clonotype: Just one base apart from a much larger clone, this may be a read error. The J gene is TRBJ2-7, the V gene TRBV11-2, with 10 bases identical to TRBD2. The germline CDR1 and CDR2 sequences are SGHAT and FQNNGV. The CDR3 totals 14 residues. The J segment lost 1 base and the V segment lost 5 bases, leaving 2 bases of the junction unmatched. The CDR3 DNA is TGTGCCAGCAGCGCTAGCGGGAGATCCTACGAGCAGTACTTC. This sequence encodes CASSASGRSYEQYF.

This clonotype was seen a handful of times. The chain couples TRBV3-1 to TRBJ1-6; D not resolved. In germline, CDR1 is LGHDT, CDR2 YNNKEL (reference sequence). The CDR3 consists of 14 residues. Trimming pared 1 base from V and 6 bases from J, leaving 7 bases between. CDR3 in amino acids: CASSQVASNSPLHF. The CDR3 nucleotides are TGTGCCAGCAGCCAAGTTGCCTCTAATTCACCCCTCCACTTT.

This clonotype came up many times. The V call is TRBV3-1, the J call TRBJ2-3, with D perhaps matching TRBD1 or TRBD2 (5 bases each). The CDR3 sequence is 15 residues long. Germline CDR1 LGHDT, CDR2 YNNKEL (reference sequence). V lost 1 base and J 0 bases, leaving 8 bases between the germline ends. The CDR3 here is CASSQGGRSTDTQYF. The CDR3 coding sequence is TGTGCCAGCAGCCAAGGGGGACGGAGCACAGATACGCAGTATTTT.

This chain joins TRBV5-1 and TRBJ2-7; no reliable D call. V lost 1 base and J lost 5, with 13 bases in between. The CDR3 is made up of 14 amino acids. CDR1 is SGHRS and CDR2 is YFSETQ in the germline V gene. CDR3 protein: CASSLQDLSHEQYF. CDR3 in DNA: TGCGCCAGCAGCTTGCAAGACCTATCCCACGAGCAGTACTTC.

The J gene is TRBJ2-2, the V gene TRBV20-1; D is possibly TRBD1 or TRBD2 (5 bases each). With 0 bases removed from V and 1 base from J, the gap between germline ends came to 9 bases. CDR3 length: 15 residues. CDR1 and CDR2 from the germline V gene are DFQATT and SNEGSKA (reference sequence). The CDR3 DNA is TGCAGTGCTAGAGATCCGAGGGGGAACACCGGGGAGCTGTTTTTT. Amino acids: CSARDPRGNTGELFF.

This clonotype came up many times. This chain links TRBV30 with TRBJ2-5, with D perhaps matching TRBD2 (5 bases). The CDR3 spans 12 residues. Germline assignment: CDR1 GTSNPN and CDR2 SVGIG (reference sequence). Trimming stripped 0 bases from V and 5 bases from J, with 7 bases between. CDR3 DNA: TGTGCCTGGAGTGTGAGGAGGGAGACCCAGTACTTC. It translates to CAWSVRRETQYF.

This clonotype was detected ten times or more. This rearrangement joins TRBV6-5 to TRBJ1-2; TRBD1 matches 9 bases. The germline gives CDR1 MNHEY, CDR2 SVGAGI. After removal of 4 bases from V and 8 bases from J, the junction contained 11 bases not matched to a gene. The CDR3 has 15 residues. The CDR3 here is CASSSTGTGRLGYTF. The CDR3 DNA reads as TGTGCCAGCAGTTCGACCGGGACAGGGAGATTGGGCTACACCTTC.

This clonotype was detected many times. The J gene is TRBJ1-2, the V gene TRBV2, with 12 bases matching TRBD1. Per germline, CDR1 SNHLY and CDR2 FYNNEI. The CDR3 sequence is 13 residues long. The V segment lost 8 bases and the J segment 7 bases; nucleotides outside the gene matches: 5. CDR3 DNA: TGTGCCAGCTCCGGGACAGGGGGCTCTGGCTACACCTTC. The encoded protein is CASSGTGGSGYTF.

The rearrangement uses TRBV5-1 and TRBJ1-1, with 8 bases identical to TRBD1. Germline values: CDR1 SGHRS, CDR2 YFSETQ. The CDR3 loop spans 16 amino acids. The trim removed 2 bases at V and 4 bases at J, leaving 10 bases unmatched. CDR3 loop: CASSFKRQGTGTEAFF. The DNA for the CDR3 is TGCGCCAGCAGCTTTAAAAGACAGGGGACGGGCACTGAAGCTTTCTTT.

This clonotype was observed a few times. The J gene is TRBJ2-5, the V gene TRBV12-3 or TRBV12-4, with TRBD2 identical over 8 bases. TRBJ2-1 matches the DNA end more closely, so the J call is doubtful. This CDR3 spans 15 amino acids. The CDR3 coding sequence is TGTGCCAGCAGTTTGAGGAGGCGGGAGGACAATGAGCAGTTCTTC. It codes for CASSLRRREDNEQFF.

This clonotype was seen many times. The CDR3 DNA is TGTGCCACCACCCCCGCACAGGGGGCCCACAATGAGCAGTTCTTC. This codes for CATTPAQGAHNEQFF. This chain connects TRBV24-1 to TRBJ2-1; 9 bases are a match to TRBD1. Germline V CDR1 and CDR2: KGHDR, SFDVKD. The length of the CDR3 is 15 residues. Losses at the gene ends were 8 bases for V and 5 bases for J; bases not matched to a gene: 9.

The table lists this clonotype with many counts. The V call is TRBV5-1, the J call TRBJ2-3; weak D call: TRBD1 (6 bases). The length of the CDR3 is 16 residues. The V gene lost 4 bases and the J gene lost 2 bases, with 17 bases spanning the gap. Germline CDR1 SGHRS, CDR2 YFSETQ. CDR3 nucleotide sequence: TGCGCCAGCAGCCCGCCGGGCAGGGGCTACACAGATACGCAGTATTTT. Encoded protein: CASSPPGRGYTDTQYF.

The chain joins TRBV20-1 to TRBJ2-1; weak D call: TRBD1 (6 bases). This CDR3 is 13 amino acids long. The germline gives CDR1 DFQATT, CDR2 SNEGSKA (reference sequence). V lost 3 bases to trimming and J lost 6 bases, with 12 bases between them. CDR3 loop: CSASLTGLNEQFF. The CDR3 nucleotides are TGCAGTGCTAGTCTGACAGGACTCAATGAGCAGTTCTTC.

This clonotype was counted at least ten times. The rearrangement uses TRBV13 and TRBJ2-5; 7 positions match TRBD2. Germline V CDR1 and CDR2: PRHDT, FYEKMQ (reference sequence). V shed 7 bases, J shed 1 base, and the junction held 9 bases outside the gene matches. The CDR3 is 15 amino acids. The CDR3 sequence: CASTRGLAAQETQYF. CDR3 nucleotide sequence: TGTGCCAGCACCCGCGGGCTAGCGGCCCAAGAGACCCAGTACTTC.

The chain carries TRBV6-1 and TRBJ1-6, with D perhaps matching TRBD1 (5 bases). The CDR3 spans 15 residues. Germline lookup yields CDR1 MNHNS and CDR2 SASEGT. The germline V and J ends were trimmed by 7 bases and 9 bases, with 19 bases remaining between them. The CDR3 nucleotides are TGTGCCAGCATGCCTACGGAGGGGTTTAGTTCACCCCTCCACTTT. This sequence encodes CASMPTEGFSSPLHF.